This T cell receptor beta chain stems from a study of regulatory T cells in long-lasting Graves disease. Regarding the study as a whole: The study found lower TCR diversity in persistent Graves' patients than in newly diagnosed ones.

Construction of TCR beta libraries relied on iRepertoire HTBI primers and on Arm-PCR targeting CDR3 regions. TCRdb used MiXCR to reprocess the multiplex PCR reads, holding one entry per CDR3 protein. Of about 470,000 distinct CDR3 sequences listed, roughly 20% are singletons. The CDR3 is 13 amino acids. Trimming left V 5 bases short and J 0 bases short, with 11 bases between. Germline CDR1 reads SQVTM; CDR2 reads ANQGSEA. This clonotype was counted ten times or more. Its matching antigen is unknown. Time point denoted: persistent/refractory GD, antithyroid drugs over 5 years with positive TRAb. Researchers made the TCR library from RNA that was extracted from PBMCs.

This sequence originates from a female donor with Graves disease. The gene calls are TRBV29-1 and TRBJ2-7; D is perhaps TRBD2 (5 bases). The source was peripheral blood mononuclear cells (PBMCs), collected when the disease was refractory, from a patient treated with antithyroid drugs. The CDR3 DNA follows: TGCAGCGTTCTTACTGGGAGCTCCTACGAGCAGTACTTC. Translated: CSVLTGSSYEQYF.